Presented here are 17 T cell receptor beta chains from one specimen sequenced in a study of shared clonotypes between healthy human individuals. CD45RO-negative cells were positively selected for CCR7, leaving out terminally differentiated effector memory CD45RA+ cells. Sequencing used immunoSEQ multiplex PCR; TCRdb keeps in-frame clones, though not all of them. The sample includes roughly 2,000,000 clones, just under 95% seen only once; the top ten take around 1.7%. Sequenced sample: naive CD8+ T cells from PBMCs. Source of these receptors: a man aged 18 to 35 in good health. Some clones in this sample may be carry-over from other donors' samples.

The chain recombines TRBV28 with TRBJ1-1; a possible D gene is TRBD1 (6 bases). Per germline, CDR1 MDHEN and CDR2 SYDVKM. Trimming left V 6 bases short and J 5 bases short, with 16 bases between. The CDR3 loop spans 14 amino acids. As DNA, the CDR3 is TGTGCCAGCAGACTACACTACAGGGAAACTGAAGCTTTCTTT. This translates into CASRLHYRETEAFF. The whole variable domain, remainder taken from reference TRBV28 and TRBJ1-1, is DVKVTQSSRYLVKRTGEKVFLECVQDMDHENMFWYRQDPGLGLRLIYFSYDVKMKEKGDIPEGYSVSREKKERFSLILESASTNQTSMYLCASRLHYRETEAFFGQGTRLTVV.

V gene TRBV5-6 combines with J gene TRBJ1-6; possible D gene TRBD1, 5 bases. Germline values: CDR1 SGHDT, CDR2 YYEEEE. CDR3 length: 16 residues. Trimming stripped 0 bases from V and 8 bases from J, with 15 bases between. The chain's CDR3 is CASSLAAQGVYSPLHF. The CDR3 nucleotides read TGTGCCAGCAGCTTGGCCGCGCAGGGTGTGTATTCACCCCTCCACTTT. The full variable domain, with the rest looked up from reference TRBV5-6 and TRBJ1-6, is DAGVTQSPTHLIKTRGQQVTLRCSPKSGHDTVSWYQQALGQGPQFIFQYYEEEERQRGNFPDRFSGHQFPNYSSELNVNALLLGDSALYLCASSLAAQGVYSPLHFGNGTRLTVT.

V and J are TRBV6-5 and TRBJ1-2; TRBD1 might be the D (6 bases). The CDR3 loop spans 14 amino acids. CDR1 MNHEY and CDR2 SVGAGI come from the germline V gene. The V end was cut by 5 bases, the J end by 4 bases, with 14 bases between. CDR3 amino acids: CASSHRETTYGYTF. In nucleotides, the CDR3 is TGTGCCAGCAGTCACAGGGAGACTACCTATGGCTACACCTTC.

The V call is TRBV29-1, the J call TRBJ2-1; TRBD1 agrees at 7 bases. Per germline, CDR1 SQVTM and CDR2 ANQGSEA. This CDR3 spans 15 amino acids. With V trimmed by 4 bases and J by 4 bases, 10 bases remained unmatched. This chain's CDR3 is CSVGDRDFPYNEQFF. The CDR3 DNA follows: TGCAGCGTTGGAGACAGGGATTTCCCTTACAATGAGCAGTTCTTC.

The chain couples TRBV7-9 to TRBJ1-2; 8 bases line up with TRBD1. The CDR3 extends over 17 amino acids. Germline V gene sequence: CDR1 SEHNR, CDR2 FQNEAQ (reference sequence). V trimming: 4 bases; J trimming: 5 bases; junction bases outside the gene matches: 15. The CDR3 loop is CASSSDSGTGLKYGYTF. DNA of the CDR3: TGTGCCAGCAGCTCCGACAGCGGGACAGGATTAAAGTATGGCTACACCTTC.

J is TRBJ2-3 and V is TRBV19, with 9 bases fitting TRBD2. Losses at the gene ends were 3 bases for V and 5 bases for J; bases not matched to a gene: 9. The CDR3 sequence is 16 residues long. Germline V gives CDR1 LNHDA, CDR2 SQIVND (reference sequence). The CDR3 DNA reads TGTGCCAGTAGTATGACAGCGGGAGGTCCTCGAGATACGCAGTATTTT. It codes for CASSMTAGGPRDTQYF.

The chain carries TRBV19 and TRBJ2-3; 11 bases fit TRBD2. Looked up from germline, CDR1 is LNHDA and CDR2 is SQIVND (reference sequence). Trimming took 1 base from V and 0 from J; bases not matched to a gene: 9. The CDR3 is 19 amino acids. The CDR3 here is CASSIGGLAEWFSTDTQYF. In nucleotides, the CDR3 is TGTGCCAGTAGTATAGGGGGACTAGCGGAGTGGTTTAGCACAGATACGCAGTATTTT.

The V and J genes are TRBV6-5 and TRBJ2-1; maybe TRBD1 (6 bases). CDR3 length: 15 residues. Germline-derived CDR1 and CDR2 are MNHEY and SVGAGI. Trimming cost V 6 bases and J 0 bases, with 12 bases left between them. The CDR3 spells CASSLQGTSYNEQFF. CDR3 bases: TGTGCCAGCAGCCTACAGGGAACCTCCTACAATGAGCAGTTCTTC.

The table lists this clone with a few counts. The chain is built from TRBV11-2 and TRBJ2-1; TRBD2 matches 7 bases. The CDR3 loop spans 15 amino acids. Germline V lookup: CDR1 SGHAT, CDR2 FQNNGV. The junction had 7 bases not matched to a gene; V was cut back by 4 bases and J by 4 bases. This CDR3 reads CASSSLARNYNEQFF. The CDR3 DNA sequence: TGTGCCAGCAGCTCACTAGCGAGAAATTACAATGAGCAGTTCTTC.

V is TRBV25-1 and J is TRBJ2-5, with 10 positions matching TRBD2. This CDR3 is built from 18 residues. J lost 1 base, V lost 1 base, and 9 bases had no gene match. Germline V CDR1 and CDR2: MGHDK, SYGVNS. DNA for the CDR3: TGTGCCAGCAGTGAATCAAGGAGGACTAGCGGATTCCAAGAGACCCAGTACTTC. The encoded protein is CASSESRRTSGFQETQYF.

The chain links TRBV5-1 to TRBJ2-7; possibly TRBD1 or TRBD2 for D (6 bases each). The CDR3 is 15 amino acids. Germline loops: CDR1 SGHRS, CDR2 YFSETQ. The germline V and J ends were trimmed by 0 bases and 2 bases, with 12 bases remaining between them. The CDR3 is CASSLEGRGAYEQYF. DNA of the CDR3: TGCGCCAGCAGCTTGGAAGGTAGGGGGGCCTACGAGCAGTACTTC. Variable domain in full (rest from reference TRBV5-1 and TRBJ2-7): KAGVTQTPRYLIKTRGQQVTLSCSPISGHRSVSWYQQTPGQGLQFLFEYFSETQRNKGNFPGRFSGRQFSNSRSEMNVSTLELGDSALYLCASSLEGRGAYEQYFGPGTRLTVT.

CDR3 sequence reads: CAISEIGDRGITSSYNEQFF. The CDR3, as DNA: TGTGCCATCAGTGAAATCGGTGACAGAGGAATTACGAGCTCCTACAATGAGCAGTTCTTC. The rearrangement uses TRBV10-3 and TRBJ2-1, with D possibly TRBD1 on 5 matching bases. The V end lost 3 bases, the J end lost 0 bases, and 24 bases lay between the germline ends. Germline lookup yields CDR1 ENHRY and CDR2 SYGVKD. This CDR3 is built from 20 residues.

This chain joins TRBV6-5 and TRBJ2-7, with 10 bases matching TRBD2. Germline loops: CDR1 MNHEY, CDR2 SVGAGI. CDR3 length equals 14 residues. The V gene end was trimmed by 6 bases and the J gene end by 5 bases; junction bases not matched to a gene: 7. CDR3 nucleotide sequence: TGTGCCAGCAGCTCCGGGACTAGCGTCCACGAGCAGTACTTC. Translating it yields CASSSGTSVHEQYF.

The chain combines TRBV19 with TRBJ2-1; D perhaps matches TRBD1 (7 bases). The CDR3 runs 18 residues. CDR1 and CDR2 from the germline V gene are LNHDA and SQIVND (reference sequence). The germline V and J ends were trimmed by 7 bases and 0 bases, with 22 bases remaining between them. The CDR3 is CASNPGGRVQSSYNEQFF. CDR3 sequence (DNA): TGTGCCAGTAACCCAGGGGGGCGCGTCCAAAGCTCCTACAATGAGCAGTTCTTC.

V and J are TRBV7-3 and TRBJ1-1, with D possibly TRBD1 on 6 matching bases. V was clipped by 5 bases and J by 4 bases, with 14 bases between them. This CDR3 contains 14 residues. CDR1 and CDR2 from the germline V gene are SGHTA and FQGTGA. This CDR3 reads CASSLHRGGTEAFF. CDR3 nucleotides: TGTGCCAGCAGCCTCCATAGAGGGGGCACTGAAGCTTTCTTT.

The V call is TRBV7-9, the J call TRBJ2-7, with 7 bases lining up with TRBD1. V trimming: 5 bases; J trimming: 1 base; junction bases outside the gene matches: 5. CDR1 is SEHNR and CDR2 is FQNEAQ in the germline V gene (reference sequence). CDR3 length: 14 residues. For the CDR3, the DNA is TGTGCCAGCAGCCCTTCGGGACAGTCCTACGAGCAGTACTTC. Translating gives CASSPSGQSYEQYF. Using reference TRBV7-9 and TRBJ2-7 for the parts outside the CDR3, the full variable domain is DTGVSQNPRHKITKRGQNVTFRCDPISEHNRLYWYRQTLGQGPEFLTYFQNEAQLEKSRLLSDRFSAERPKGSFSTLEIQRTEQGDSAMYLCASSPSGQSYEQYFGPGTRLTVT.

A single count supports this clone. This chain links TRBV11-2 with TRBJ2-3; TRBD2 matches 11 bases. This CDR3 has 17 residues. After removal of 1 base from V and 5 bases from J, the junction contained 8 bases not matched to a gene. Germline V gene data show CDR1 as SGHAT and CDR2 as FQNNGV. The CDR3 here is CASSLVGSSGGIDTQYF. The CDR3 DNA reads TGTGCCAGCAGCTTAGTTGGGTCTAGCGGGGGGATAGATACGCAGTATTTT.